This is a list of T cell receptor beta chains from one sample in a study of shared clonotypes between healthy human individuals. The method was immunoSEQ multiplex PCR; TCRdb's version includes in-frame clones alone and lacks a portion of them. Here the sample spans around 2.5 million clones, 93% being singletons. Sequenced sample: naive CD4+ T cells from PBMCs. Source of these receptors: a man in his late teens or twenties in good health. Some clones in this sample may be carry-over from other donors' samples. Each CDR3 is given without its conserved first and last residue.

>TRBV29-1
SAGGRRDATQY
>TRBV28
ASSLWGGTGSPKNIQY
>TRBV5-6
ASSLSPRSTSDTQY
>TRBV2
ASVGELAGYNEQF
>TRBV5-4
ASSPSAGGANEKLF
>TRBV27
ASSSGRTDTQY
>TRBV6-1
ASFRGGSDSYEQY
>TRBV15
ATSRPMGPYNEQF
>TRBV11-1
ASSSQGTDTEAF
>TRBV5-1
ASSPSGDSTDTQY
>TRBV7-9
ASSLGGDTEAF
>TRBV5-1
ASSGGVPWRETQY
>TRBV6-1
ASSATGGYEQY
>TRBV28
ASSYRLALSYEQY
>TRBV7-3
ASSLAGVSGYT
>TRBV29-1
SAGTGTMNTEAF
>TRBV5-8
ASSRKTGLAGVPEQY
>TRBV6-5
ASSYQGSGANVLT
>TRBV5-6
ASSTLDRGATNEKLF
>TRBV27
ASSLLGLAGGLGTDTQY
>TRBV28
ASSSTTQPQH
>TRBV2
ASSEIIAGEQETQY
>TRBV27
AITGTPQEPQH
>TRBV4-1
ASSRGLAGRQSQETQY
>TRBV18
ASSLGGTPGTEAF
>TRBV28
ASRTGTGGSYEQY
>TRBV27
ASSFNGVDRTYEQY
>TRBV4-1
ASSPDGKNEKLF
>TRBV4-3
ASSQETGLNTGELF